This section outlines one T cell receptor beta chain sequence together with its context. What it recognizes is unknown. V trimming: 0 bases; J trimming: 4 bases; junction bases outside the gene matches: 5. The germline CDR1 and CDR2 sequences are SGDLS and YYNGEE. CDR3 size: 16 residues. Data came from immunoSEQ multiplex PCR; TCRdb stores just in-frame clones and leaves some out. The table lists 1,500,000 or so clones, about 98.5% of them singletons. This sample stems from a study of shared clonotypes between healthy human individuals. On the study more broadly: A donor's plate count was three for CD4 naive and three for CD4 memory; CD8 naive had two and CD8 memory one. Study-level points and caveats: Rarefaction indicated that sorted-subset sequencing remained incomplete although depth was large. Having only a few donors restricted how much genetic and exposure-history diversity was captured.

The chain combines TRBV9 with TRBJ2-2; 8 positions match TRBD1. The TCR was taken from a man aged 30-40 years in good health. What was sequenced was naive CD4+ T cells sorted from blood. Subset here: CD45RA+ positively selected. The CDR3 DNA is TGTGCCAGCAGCGTAGACCCCCAGGGGGCCACCGGGGAGCTGTTTTTT. This encodes CASSVDPQGATGELFF.